Each of the 16 T cell receptor beta chains below was sequenced from the same sample in a study of blood T cell repertoires in COVID-19. The method was immunoSEQ multiplex PCR; TCRdb's version includes in-frame clones alone and lacks a portion of them. The table has 130,000 or so clones, around 89% seen once. Sequenced sample: peripheral blood. The receptors come from a man aged 45-65 years with active or convalescent COVID-19.

The chain employs TRBV7-7 and TRBJ2-7; D may be TRBD2 (5 bases). This CDR3 comprises 15 residues. V was trimmed by 1 base and J by 3 bases, leaving 13 bases between them. Germline CDR1 reads SSHAT; CDR2 reads FNYEAQ (reference sequence). The CDR3 protein is CASSLGVGRVYEQYF. The CDR3 region has the DNA TGTGCCAGCAGCTTAGGTGTAGGGCGGGTCTACGAGCAGTACTTC.

This clone has just one count. This rearrangement joins TRBV24-1 to TRBJ2-3, with 7 bases identical to TRBD2. V gave up 3 bases and J gave up 0 bases; unmatched junction bases: 8. The germline CDR1 and CDR2 sequences are KGHDR and SFDVKD. The CDR3 is 17 amino acids. The CDR3 spells CATSDRAGEPSTDTQYF. The CDR3 coding sequence is TGTGCCACCAGTGATCGGGCGGGAGAACCTAGCACAGATACGCAGTATTTT.

This chain uses TRBV6-2 or TRBV6-3 with TRBJ2-5, with TRBD2 identical over 7 bases. The ends lost 3 bases at V and 4 bases at J; junction bases unmatched: 11. The CDR3 is made up of 16 amino acids. Germline V gives CDR1 MNHEY, CDR2 SVGEGT. DNA for the CDR3: TGTGCCAGCAGTTATGACGGCGGGGGATTTGGAGAGACCCAGTACTTC. Protein product: CASSYDGGGFGETQYF.

The V call is TRBV7-2, the J call TRBJ2-6, with 10 bases aligning to TRBD1. This CDR3 spans 18 amino acids. Germline values: CDR1 SGHTA, CDR2 FQGNSA. The ends lost 5 bases at V and 0 bases at J; junction bases unmatched: 7. For the CDR3, the DNA is TGTGCCAGCAGCCCTCGACAGGGGGCGTTCTCTGGGGCCAACGTCCTGACTTTC. It is translated as CASSPRQGAFSGANVLTF.

This chain uses TRBV7-2 with TRBJ2-5; TRBD1 matches 7 bases. The CDR3 extends over 15 amino acids. The ends lost 1 base at V and 2 bases at J; junction bases unmatched: 4. The germline V gene has CDR1 SGHTA and CDR2 FQGNSA. As DNA, the CDR3 is TGTGCCAGCAGCTTAGACAGGGGATCTCAAGAGACCCAGTACTTC. This encodes CASSLDRGSQETQYF.

The rearrangement uses TRBV7-6 and TRBJ2-4; TRBD1 is a possible D gene (7 bases). The CDR3 is made up of 15 amino acids. V lost 1 base to trimming and J lost 6 bases, with 13 bases between them. Germline assignment: CDR1 SGHVS and CDR2 FNYEAQ. The CDR3 sequence is CASSLGAGGGNIQYF. The CDR3 DNA follows: TGTGCCAGCAGCTTAGGGGCAGGGGGAGGAAACATTCAGTACTTC.

The rearrangement links TRBV3-1 (or the pseudogene TRBV3-2) to TRBJ2-5; tentative D call: TRBD2 (6 bases). This CDR3 has 14 residues. Germline V lookup: CDR1 LGHDT, CDR2 YNNKEL (reference sequence). The V end was cut by 4 bases, the J end by 2 bases, with 11 bases between. The CDR3 loop reads CASSPAGTQETQYF. DNA of the CDR3: TGTGCCAGCAGCCCTGCCGGGACTCAAGAGACCCAGTACTTC.

The chain uses TRBV7-6 and TRBJ2-1, with TRBD1 as a possible D gene (6 bases). The CDR3 contains 16 residues. The V gene lost 2 bases and the J gene lost 8 bases, with 19 bases spanning the gap. Germline CDR1 SGHVS, CDR2 FNYEAQ. CDR3 nucleotide sequence: TGTGCCAGCAGCTTATTTGATGGTGAGGGGGTCGATGAGCAGTTCTTC. It encodes CASSLFDGEGVDEQFF.

This clone showed up just a few times. This chain joins TRBV10-3 and TRBJ1-1; TRBD1 is a possible D gene (5 bases). CDR1 ENHRY and CDR2 SYGVKD come from the germline V gene. The CDR3 has 13 amino acids. Trimming removed 6 bases from V and 2 bases from J, with 10 bases in between. DNA for the CDR3: TGTGCCATCAGCGTACAGGTTAACACTGAAGCTTTCTTT. Protein: CAISVQVNTEAFF.

The gene calls are TRBV9 and TRBJ2-3; D uncertain. The germline V gene has CDR1 SGDLS and CDR2 YYNGEE. This CDR3 spans 14 amino acids. The ends were cut back, 0 bases at V and 3 bases at J, with 8 bases in the middle. The chain's CDR3 is CASSVELITDTQYF. The CDR3 coding sequence is TGTGCCAGCAGCGTAGAGCTAATTACAGATACGCAGTATTTT.

The V call is TRBV19, the J call TRBJ1-1; weak D call: TRBD1 (6 bases). CDR3 length: 12 residues. V was clipped by 10 bases and J by 1 base, with 10 bases between them. The V gene's germline CDR1 is LNHDA and CDR2 SQIVND (reference sequence). For the CDR3, the DNA is TGTGCCACCGGCAGGGGGAACACTGAAGCTTTCTTT. Translating it yields CATGRGNTEAFF.

The chain combines TRBV28 with TRBJ1-6; D call uncertain. V was trimmed by 6 bases and J by 7 bases, leaving 4 bases between them. Germline V gene sequence: CDR1 MDHEN, CDR2 SYDVKM. This CDR3 contains 11 residues. In DNA form, the CDR3 reads TGTGCCAGCAGACAAAATTCACCCCTCCACTTT. Protein: CASRQNSPLHF. The complete variable domain, with remaining parts taken from reference TRBV28 and TRBJ1-6, reads DVKVTQSSRYLVKRTGEKVFLECVQDMDHENMFWYRQDPGLGLRLIYFSYDVKMKEKGDIPEGYSVSREKKERFSLILESASTNQTSMYLCASRQNSPLHFGNGTRLTVT.

This clone has just one count. The chain carries TRBV10-3 and TRBJ1-5, with D hard to call. The length of the CDR3 is 13 residues. The V gene's germline CDR1 is ENHRY and CDR2 SYGVKD. The germline V and J ends were trimmed by 0 bases and 7 bases, with 7 bases remaining between them. CDR3 nucleotides: TGTGCCATCAGTGAGTCGCGGCAACAGCCCCAGCATTTT. Translation: CAISESRQQPQHF.

This clone was picked up a small number of times. The rearrangement uses TRBV18 and TRBJ1-1, with 9 bases fitting TRBD1. Trimming removed 0 bases from V and 1 base from J; junction bases left unmatched: 6. Germline assignment: CDR1 KGHSH and CDR2 LQKENI. This CDR3 has 17 residues. The CDR3 DNA is TGTGCCAGCTCACCACCGGGACAGGGCCCGGGGAACACTGAAGCTTTCTTT. Translating gives CASSPPGQGPGNTEAFF.

The chain recombines TRBV11-2 with TRBJ1-2, with 7 bases aligning to TRBD1. V was pared by 2 bases and J by 8 bases, with 8 bases of the junction left unmatched. CDR1 and CDR2 from the germline V gene are SGHAT and FQNNGV. The CDR3 is made up of 14 amino acids. In DNA, the CDR3 is TGTGCCAGCAGCTTATTAGGCCGGGACAGAGGCTACACCTTC. Translation gives CASSLLGRDRGYTF.

The J gene is TRBJ2-1, the V gene TRBV7-6; 7 bases are a match to TRBD1. The CDR3 length is 16 residues. The ends lost 2 bases at V and 3 bases at J; junction bases unmatched: 7. Germline V gene data show CDR1 as SGHVS and CDR2 as FNYEAQ. CDR3 coding DNA: TGTGCCAGCAGCTTATTGAGGACAGGAAACTACAATGAGCAGTTCTTC. Translation gives CASSLLRTGNYNEQFF.